Sequencing of this T cell receptor (beta chain) was carried out in a study of cytomegalovirus exposure and HLA in healthy donors. General study results and limits: Among the CMV-associated chains, three were confirmed in vitro as specific for CMV antigens. Both high specificity and high sensitivity reportedly marked the classifier's diagnosis of cytomegalovirus status.

V was trimmed by 6 bases and J by 3 bases, leaving 15 bases between them. CDR1 is SEHNR and CDR2 is FQNEAQ in the germline V gene (reference sequence). The CDR3 is made up of 14 amino acids. The donors were members of the validation cohort comprising over a hundred subjects, separate from the roughly 680-subject first cohort. Sequencing used immunoSEQ multiplex PCR; TCRdb keeps in-frame clones, though not all of them. This table has 250,000 to 300,000 clones, roughly 89% appearing once. For this clone: Its antigen is unknown.

The receptor comes from a woman under 30 in good health and CMV-seronegative. Source material: PBMCs. The chain is built from TRBV7-9 and TRBJ2-7; D possibly corresponds to TRBD1 (5 bases). The CDR3 DNA follows: TGTGCCAGCAGGTTGGCCGAAGGGGACTACGAGCAGTACTTC. This sequence encodes CASRLAEGDYEQYF.